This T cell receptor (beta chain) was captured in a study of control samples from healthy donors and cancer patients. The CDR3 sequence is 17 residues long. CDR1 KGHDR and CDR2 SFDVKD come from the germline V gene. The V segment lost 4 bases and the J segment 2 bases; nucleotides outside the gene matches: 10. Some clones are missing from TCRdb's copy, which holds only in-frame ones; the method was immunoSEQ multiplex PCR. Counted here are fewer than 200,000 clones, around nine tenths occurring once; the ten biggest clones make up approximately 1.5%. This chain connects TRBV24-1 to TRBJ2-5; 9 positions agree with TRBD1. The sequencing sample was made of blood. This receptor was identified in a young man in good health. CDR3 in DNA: TGTGCCACCAGTGACCCGGGACAGGGAGCTGCACAAGAGACCCAGTACTTC. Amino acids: CATSDPGQGAAQETQYF.